The entry below gives a single T cell receptor beta chain sequence along with its context. This record belongs to a study of shared clonotypes between healthy human individuals. Naive CD8 cells lacked CD45RO, underwent positive selection for CCR7 and left out terminally differentiated effector memory CD45RA+ cells. V lost 3 bases, J lost 5 bases, and 16 bases stayed unmatched. Per the germline V gene, CDR1 is SGHNT and CDR2 is YYREEE (reference sequence). The CDR3 extends over 18 amino acids. Profiled with immunoSEQ multiplex PCR; TCRdb holds only in-frame clones, not every one. Among approximately 740,000 clones, 80% to 95% were seen once, and the ten largest hold less than 25%.

This clonotype was sampled from a man aged 25-45 years in good health. This sequence joins TRBV5-4 and TRBJ2-3, with TRBD2 matching over 9 bases. The sequenced sample consisted of naive CD8+ T cells sorted from blood. Here the CDR3 DNA reads TGTGCCAGCAGCTGGGGGGGTATGCTGGTAGCGGGAGAAGATACGCAGTATTTT. Its translation: CASSWGGMLVAGEDTQYF.